This T cell receptor beta chain was recovered during a study of early T cells in non-severe SARS-CoV-2 infection. Whole-study context: The sequenced material was bulk RNA from unsorted whole blood, and its chains were unpaired.

The CDR3 has 11 amino acids. Germline V lookup: CDR1 SGHNT, CDR2 YYREEE (reference sequence). Trimming shortened V by 5 bases and J by 7 bases, and 10 bases separated the two germline ends. cDNA molecules, individually, were tagged with unique molecular identifiers. TCRdb reprocessed the 5' RACE reads via MiXCR and lists one record per CDR3 protein. This table holds about 36,000 distinct CDR3 sequences, around 7% found once. The gene calls are TRBV5-4 and TRBJ2-7; D is ambiguous. This TCR was sampled from an adult who was a healthcare worker with PCR-confirmed SARS-CoV-2 infection or an uninfected control (not recorded which). The source material was whole blood, sampled at baseline. The CDR3: CASSLTGEQYF. The CDR3 nucleotides are TGTGCCAGCAGTTTAACGGGTGAGCAGTACTTC.